This T cell receptor (beta chain) emerged from a study of CD8 T cells in ankylosing spondylitis. One entry per CDR3 protein results from TCRdb running MiXCR on the 5' RACE reads. The profile shows fewer than 400,000 distinct CDR3 sequences, 20% to 25% of them singletons. Regarding the study as a whole: A motif of 7 or 8 highly homologous TCR beta variants was seen as apparently characteristic of ankylosing spondylitis blood. Reported data indicate significant enrichment of disease-linked clones within matched ankylosing spondylitis synovial fluid.

This clonotype has only a few counts. The antigen remains unidentified. Germline CDR1 reads SGHAT; CDR2 reads FQNNGV. V gave up 5 bases and J gave up 4 bases; unmatched junction bases: 10. The CDR3 has 16 amino acids. V usage is TRBV11-2 and J usage is TRBJ2-5; TRBD2 agrees at 10 bases. This TCR derives from a male donor with ankylosing spondylitis. The specimen sequenced was blood, either unsorted or a sorted T cell fraction (not recorded which). Here the CDR3 reads CASSPDRLAGLETQYF. The CDR3 nucleotides are TGTGCCAGCAGCCCCGATAGACTAGCGGGTCTAGAGACCCAGTACTTC.